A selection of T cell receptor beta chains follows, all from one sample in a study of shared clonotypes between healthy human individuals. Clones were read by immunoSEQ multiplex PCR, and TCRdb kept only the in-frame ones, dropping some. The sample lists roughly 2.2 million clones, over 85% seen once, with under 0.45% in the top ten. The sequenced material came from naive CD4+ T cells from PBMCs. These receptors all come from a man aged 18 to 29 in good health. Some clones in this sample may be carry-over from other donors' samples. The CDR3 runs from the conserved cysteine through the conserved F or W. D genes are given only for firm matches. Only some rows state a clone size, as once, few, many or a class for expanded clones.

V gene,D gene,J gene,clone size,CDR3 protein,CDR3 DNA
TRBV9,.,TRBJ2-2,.,CASSSSALAMNTGELFF,TGTGCCAGCAGCTCGAGTGCCCTGGCCATGAACACCGGGGAGCTGTTTTTT
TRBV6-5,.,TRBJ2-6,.,CASSYSGTAGANVLTF,TGTGCCAGCAGTTATTCCGGGACCGCTGGGGCCAACGTCCTGACTTTC
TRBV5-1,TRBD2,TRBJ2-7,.,CASSLGGLAGTRYEQYF,TGCGCCAGCAGCTTGGGCGGACTCGCCGGGACTAGGTACGAGCAGTACTTC
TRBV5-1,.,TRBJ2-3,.,CASSQPSGEADTQYF,TGCGCCAGCAGCCAACCCTCTGGGGAGGCAGATACGCAGTATTTT
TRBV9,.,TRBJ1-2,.,CASSVDPGRGYGYTF,TGTGCCAGCAGCGTAGATCCGGGTCGAGGCTATGGCTACACCTTC
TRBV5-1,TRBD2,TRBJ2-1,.,CASSLAGGLAGQKQFF,TGCGCCAGCAGCCTGGCCGGAGGACTAGCGGGACAAAAGCAGTTCTTC
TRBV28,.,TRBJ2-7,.,CASSLDRAYEQYF,TGTGCCAGCAGTCTAGACAGAGCCTACGAGCAGTACTTC
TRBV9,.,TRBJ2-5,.,CASSPPGVQETQYF,TGTGCCAGCAGCCCCCCTGGGGTGCAAGAGACCCAGTACTTC
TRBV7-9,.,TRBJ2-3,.,CASRASTDTQYF,TGTGCCAGTAGGGCTAGCACAGATACGCAGTATTTT
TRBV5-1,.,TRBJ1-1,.,CASSFVGGQGTEAFF,TGCGCCAGCAGCTTCGTTGGCGGGCAGGGGACTGAAGCTTTCTTT
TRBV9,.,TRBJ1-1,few,CASSVSQGLNTEAFF,TGTGCCAGCAGCGTATCACAGGGACTGAACACTGAAGCTTTCTTT
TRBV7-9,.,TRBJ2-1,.,CASSPRTGDNEQFF,TGTGCCAGCAGCCCACGGACCGGGGACAATGAGCAGTTCTTC
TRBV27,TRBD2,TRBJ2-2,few,CASSFPSGRVDTGELFF,TGTGCCAGCAGTTTCCCTAGCGGGAGGGTCGACACCGGGGAGCTGTTTTTT